The rows below give T cell receptor beta chains drawn from one sample of a study of post-analysis software for immune sequencing data. TCRdb independently ran MiXCR on the PCR reads; one entry per CDR3 protein. The table has about 560,000 distinct CDR3 sequences, around 47% seen once. Sample: blood. The receptor set was obtained from a girl aged 5-17 years with multiple sclerosis. The CDR3 runs from the conserved cysteine through the conserved F or W. The D gene is left open where the match is weak. Size is stated for part of the rows, as once, few or many counts, or as a class when the clone is expanded.

TRBJ2-7,TRBV5-5,.,TRBD1,TGTGCCAGCAGCTTGCGTGGACAGGTGGTGGAGCAGTACTTC,CASSLRGQVVEQYF
TRBJ2-7,TRBV4-2,.,TRBD1,TGTGCCAGCAGCCAAGTGAGACTACAGGGGGACGAGCAGTACTTC,CASSQVRLQGDEQYF
TRBJ2-5,TRBV7-9,.,.,TGTGCCAGCAGCCCACCAACAGGGTCGGGTGAGCAGTACTTC,CASSPPTGSGEQYF
TRBJ1-1,TRBV10-3,once,TRBD1,TGTGCCATCAGTGCGCGGGAGGGGGCTTTCGACACTGAAGCTTTCTTT,CAISAREGAFDTEAFF
TRBJ2-7,TRBV7-6,few,TRBD2,TGTGCCAGCAGCTCAGCCGGGACTAGCGGGGACTACGAGCAGTACTTC,CASSSAGTSGDYEQYF
TRBJ2-6,TRBV10-3,few,.,TGTGCCATCAGTGAGTCGTTCGTGGGGCACTCTGGGGCCAACGTCCTGACTTTC,CAISESFVGHSGANVLTF
TRBJ2-2,TRBV11-3,.,TRBD1,TGTGCCAGCAGCTTGGGACAGGGAAGTACCGGGGAGCTGTTTTTT,CASSLGQGSTGELFF
TRBJ2-3,TRBV12-3/TRBV12-4,once,.,TGTGCCAGCAGTTTAAGGTCGACTAGTACAGATACGCAGTATTTT,CASSLRSTSTDTQYF
TRBJ2-7,TRBV7-8,.,.,TGTGCCAGCAGCTTAGCCCAGGGGTCCCAGTACTTC,CASSLAQGSQYF
TRBJ2-3,TRBV5-5,.,.,TGTGCCAGCAGCTCTGGGCTGGGAGATACGCAGTATTTT,CASSSGLGDTQYF
TRBJ2-7,TRBV10-3,.,TRBD2,TGTGCCATCAGTGACGGGACTAACGGGTACGAGCAGTACTTC,CAISDGTNGYEQYF
TRBJ2-3,TRBV29-1,few,TRBD2,TGCAGCGTTGACCTAGCGGGAGCGGGAGATACGCAGTATTTT,CSVDLAGAGDTQYF
TRBJ2-3,TRBV6-4,.,.,TGTGCCAGCAGTGACACAGGGACAGATACGCAGTATTTT,CASSDTGTDTQYF
TRBJ2-5,TRBV30,.,TRBD1,TGTGCCTGGGGAGGACAGGGATCCCAAGAGACCCAGTACTTC,CAWGGQGSQETQYF
TRBJ2-3,TRBV2,.,TRBD2,TGTGCCAGCAGTGATGGGGCTAGCGGGCCCAACACAGATACGCAGTATTTT,CASSDGASGPNTDTQYF
TRBJ2-3,TRBV4-1,.,TRBD2,TGCGCCAGCAGCCAAGTCCCCGAGCGGGGAGATACGCAGTATTTT,CASSQVPERGDTQYF
TRBJ2-3,TRBV12-3/TRBV12-4,.,.,TGTGCCAGCAGCAGGACCAAAACGCAGTATTTT,CASSRTKTQYF
TRBJ1-2,TRBV18,.,TRBD1,TGTGCCAGCTCACGCAACCGGGACAGGGAAAGCGGCTACACCTTC,CASSRNRDRESGYTF
TRBJ1-2,TRBV12-3/TRBV12-4,.,.,TGTGCCAGCAGTCCGCCCGCGGCAGGCCCTACGTATGGCTACACCTTC,CASSPPAAGPTYGYTF
TRBJ1-4,TRBV20-1,.,.,TGCAGTGCTAGAGATGGGAACAGACCTAATGAAAAACTGTTTTTT,CSARDGNRPNEKLFF
TRBJ2-7,TRBV12-3/TRBV12-4,.,.,TGTGCCAGCAGGGACAGTCCTAGAACCTACGAGCAGTACTTC,CASRDSPRTYEQYF
TRBJ1-1,TRBV5-6,once,.,TGTGCCAGCAGCTTGGTCGGCCTAAAGAACACTGAAGCTTTCTTT,CASSLVGLKNTEAFF
TRBJ2-1,TRBV20-1,.,TRBD1,TGCAGTGCGTCCCGGGACAGCTACAATGAGCAGTTCTTC,CSASRDSYNEQFF
TRBJ1-1,TRBV4-2,.,TRBD1,TGTGCCAGCAGCCAGGCAGGGGGTGACACTGAAGCTTTCTTT,CASSQAGGDTEAFF
TRBJ2-5,TRBV10-3,.,.,TGTGCCATCAGTGATCTAGCGGAGACCCAGTACTTC,CAISDLAETQYF
TRBJ2-5,TRBV5-1,.,TRBD1,TGCGCCAGCAGCCTGGGACAGGGGTTAAGGGAGACCCAGTACTTC,CASSLGQGLRETQYF
TRBJ2-1,TRBV7-8,.,.,TGTGCCAGCAGCTTAGAAATGGGCGATGAGCAGTTCTTC,CASSLEMGDEQFF
TRBJ2-3,TRBV20-1,.,TRBD2,TGCAGTGCTGTCCCTAGCGGGAGTGAGATAGATACGCAGTATTTT,CSAVPSGSEIDTQYF
TRBJ2-2,TRBV6-5,.,.,TGTGCCAGCAGTTATGAACCAAACACCGGGGAGCTGTTTTTT,CASSYEPNTGELFF
TRBJ2-1,TRBV6-1,.,.,TGTGCCAGCAGCCCGACAGGCGTCTCCTACAATGAGCAGTTCTTC,CASSPTGVSYNEQFF
TRBJ1-2,TRBV12-3/TRBV12-4,.,.,TGTGCCAGCAGTTTGGTCCAGGCTAACTATGGCTACACCTTC,CASSLVQANYGYTF